The 32 T cell receptor beta chains below all came from one sample that was sequenced in a study of T cell repertoires in cytomegalovirus infection. TCRdb re-analysed the reads in MiXCR, keeping a single row per CDR3 protein. The sample has 200,000 to 300,000 distinct CDR3 sequences; less than 9.5% are singletons. What was sequenced was PBMCs. The receptors shown here come from a human donor in good health (CMV status not recorded). Some clones in this sample may be carry-over from other donors' samples.

This clonotype was seen at least ten times. The CDR3 loop is CASSLTGGYDEKLFF. CDR3 sequence (DNA): TGTGCCAGCAGCCTTACGGGGGGCTACGATGAAAAACTGTTTTTT. The chain links TRBV7-2 to TRBJ1-4, with D tentatively TRBD1 (6 bases). Germline lookup yields CDR1 SGHTA and CDR2 FQGNSA. Trimming removed 5 bases from V and 6 bases from J, with 16 bases in between. This CDR3 spans 15 amino acids.

This clonotype was found many times. The chain has TRBV7-2 and TRBJ2-7; the D gene could be TRBD1 or TRBD2 (5 bases each). Germline loops: CDR1 SGHTA, CDR2 FQGNSA. The length of the CDR3 is 17 residues. The ends were cut back, 1 base at V and 3 bases at J, with 19 bases in the middle. CDR3 in amino acids: CASSLVGGIKIGYEQYF. The CDR3 region has the DNA TGTGCCAGCAGCTTAGTTGGGGGAATAAAAATAGGCTACGAGCAGTACTTC.

This clonotype showed up many times. The chain recombines TRBV7-2 with TRBJ1-1, with 7 bases identical to TRBD1. Germline CDR1 is SGHTA and CDR2 is FQGNSA. V trimming: 3 bases; J trimming: 3 bases; junction bases outside the gene matches: 1. This CDR3 is 13 amino acids long. The CDR3 here is CASSLTGYTEAFF. DNA for the CDR3: TGTGCCAGCAGCTTGACAGGGTACACTGAAGCTTTCTTT. Drawing the rest from reference TRBV7-2 and TRBJ1-1, the complete variable domain is GAGVSQSPSNKVTEKGKDVELRCDPISGHTALYWYRQSLGQGLEFLIYFQGNSAPDKSGLPSDRFSAERTGGSVSTLTIQRTQQEDSAVYLCASSLTGYTEAFFGQGTRLTVV.

This clonotype appeared many times. This sequence joins TRBV14 and TRBJ1-1, with TRBD1 identical over 9 bases. The J segment lost 3 bases and the V segment lost 0 bases, leaving 11 bases of the junction unmatched. Germline loops: CDR1 SGHDN, CDR2 FVKESK. CDR3 size: 18 residues. The chain's CDR3 is CASSQDLGTGLSDTEAFF. The DNA for the CDR3 is TGTGCCAGCAGCCAAGATTTAGGGACAGGGTTAAGCGACACTGAAGCTTTCTTT.

The chain employs TRBV12-3 or TRBV12-4 and TRBJ2-3, with TRBD2 as a possible D gene (6 bases). The ends were cut back, 5 bases at V and 3 bases at J, with 18 bases in the middle. The CDR3 consists of 16 residues. CDR3 amino acids: CASSEARLAHTDTQYF. CDR3 nucleotide sequence: TGTGCCAGCAGTGAGGCTAGGCTAGCGCATACAGATACGCAGTATTTT.

This clonotype was seen many times. The chain is built from TRBV11-2 and TRBJ1-6, with D unclear. Trimming cost V 5 bases and J 7 bases, with 9 bases left between them. The CDR3 length is 13 residues. Germline CDR1 reads SGHAT; CDR2 reads FQNNGV. In DNA form, the CDR3 reads TGTGCCAGCAGCCCCGGGCTGAATTCACCCCTCCACTTT. It encodes CASSPGLNSPLHF.

This clonotype was counted ten times or more. This chain connects TRBV6-2 or TRBV6-3 to TRBJ2-7, with a possible D match to TRBD1 (5 bases). Germline V gene data show CDR1 as MNHEY and CDR2 as SVGEGT. The CDR3 runs to 17 residues. The ends were cut back, 0 bases at V and 0 bases at J, with 15 bases in the middle. CDR3 protein: CASSYSMGRTNSYEQYF. Here the CDR3 DNA reads TGTGCCAGCAGTTACTCGATGGGGCGGACAAACTCCTACGAGCAGTACTTC.

The V gene is TRBV7-2, the J gene TRBJ1-5; 11 nucleotides match TRBD1. Trimming removed 6 bases from V and 5 bases from J; junction bases left unmatched: 3. The CDR3 is 14 amino acids. CDR1 SGHTA and CDR2 FQGNSA come from the germline V gene. The CDR3 here is CASSWDRGDQPQHF. The DNA of the CDR3 is TGTGCCAGCAGTTGGGACAGGGGGGATCAGCCCCAGCATTTT.

This clonotype was seen ten or more times. The chain's CDR3 is CASSPRHNYGYTF. The DNA for the CDR3 is TGTGCCAGCAGTCCCAGACACAACTATGGCTACACCTTC. This rearrangement joins TRBV27 to TRBJ1-2; D unclear. CDR3 length equals 13 residues. The V end lost 5 bases, the J end lost 2 bases, and 9 bases lay between the germline ends. Germline V lookup: CDR1 MNHEY, CDR2 SMNVEV (reference sequence).

The chain has TRBV18 and TRBJ2-7; TRBD1 might be the D (6 bases). The germline V gene encodes CDR1 KGHSH and CDR2 LQKENI. Between the trimmed V and J ends, which lost 3 bases and 3 bases, there was a span of 12 bases. The CDR3 totals 14 residues. The CDR3 nucleotides read TGTGCCAGCTCACCGACAGGCAAACTCTACGAGCAGTACTTC. Its translation is CASSPTGKLYEQYF.

This clonotype has only a few counts. The chain combines TRBV12-3 or TRBV12-4 with TRBJ2-2, with a weak D call TRBD2 (6 bases). The CDR3 covers 15 residues. V shed 4 bases and J shed 1 base, with 10 bases lying between them. The CDR3 reads CASSSTRGNTGELFF. The CDR3 nucleotides are TGTGCCAGCAGTTCGACTAGGGGGAACACCGGGGAGCTGTTTTTT.

The V and J genes are TRBV6-5 and TRBJ1-1; TRBD1 matches at 8 bases. The CDR3 is made up of 14 amino acids. V shed 6 bases, J shed 0 bases, and the junction held 3 bases outside the gene matches. Germline V lookup: CDR1 MNHEY, CDR2 SVGAGI. The CDR3 DNA is TGTGCCAGCAGGGGACAGGATATGAACACTGAAGCTTTCTTT. Translation: CASRGQDMNTEAFF.

This clonotype was observed many times. V usage is TRBV19 and J usage is TRBJ2-3; the D call may be TRBD1 or TRBD2 (6 bases each). Trimming pared 5 bases from V and 6 bases from J, leaving 15 bases between. This CDR3 region has 14 residues. Germline CDR1 and CDR2: LNHDA and SQIVND (reference sequence). The CDR3 loop is CASSVDRTKDTQYF. The CDR3, as DNA: TGTGCCAGTAGTGTCGACAGGACTAAGGATACGCAGTATTTT.

On this clonotype itself: This could be a read error, since a much larger clone is one nucleotide away. The chain links TRBV6-5 to TRBJ1-4; 7 nucleotides agree with TRBD1. The J segment lost 8 bases and the V segment lost 4 bases, leaving 10 bases of the junction unmatched. The CDR3 is 15 amino acids. Germline V CDR1 and CDR2: MNHEY, SVGAGI. The CDR3 spells CASSSEKGAREKLFF. Here the CDR3 DNA reads TGTGCCAGCAGTTCCGAAAAGGGGGCCCGGGAAAAACTGTTTTTT.

Only a few counts were recorded for this clonotype. The chain carries TRBV5-1 and TRBJ1-2, with D perhaps TRBD1 (5 bases). V lost 0 bases and J lost 4, with 7 bases in between. The V gene's germline CDR1 is SGHRS and CDR2 YFSETQ. This CDR3 has 13 residues. The CDR3 loop is CASSLGDGYGYTF. CDR3 coding DNA: TGCGCCAGCAGCTTGGGGGACGGCTATGGCTACACCTTC.

This clonotype was seen a few times. The chain employs TRBV18 and TRBJ2-1; D might be TRBD2 (5 bases). V was shortened by 0 bases and J by 7 bases, with 10 bases between the two germline ends. The CDR3 is 14 amino acids. Looked up from germline, CDR1 is KGHSH and CDR2 is LQKENI. This CDR3 reads CASSPPLRANEQFF. The CDR3 DNA sequence: TGTGCCAGCTCACCACCGTTGAGGGCGAATGAGCAGTTCTTC.

There are many counts of this clonotype. The CDR3 coding sequence is TGTGCCAGCAGCACCCGGGGCGCCGGTAACACTGAAGCTTTCTTT. This encodes CASSTRGAGNTEAFF. The chain combines TRBV12-3 or TRBV12-4 with TRBJ1-1, with D possibly matching TRBD1 (5 bases). Trimming removed 6 bases at V and 2 bases at J, with 16 bases between. The CDR3 is 15 amino acids.

For the CDR3, the DNA is TGTGCCAGCAGTTTGCCAGGGAAGGGAACAGATACGCAGTATTTT. This sequence encodes CASSLPGKGTDTQYF. The chain joins TRBV28 to TRBJ2-3; D might be TRBD1 (5 bases). V was shortened by 3 bases and J by 3 bases, with 13 bases between the two germline ends. From germline, CDR1 is MDHEN and CDR2 SYDVKM. This CDR3 has 15 residues.

In its sample, this clonotype was seen many times. The chain employs TRBV12-3 or TRBV12-4 and TRBJ1-2, with D maybe TRBD1 (6 bases). The CDR3 has 12 residues. Trimming removed 8 bases at V and 3 bases at J, with 10 bases between. Here the CDR3 reads CASRRGDYGYTF. CDR3 sequence (DNA): TGTGCCAGCCGTAGGGGGGACTATGGCTACACCTTC.

This clonotype was picked up many times. V is TRBV6-2 or TRBV6-3 and J is TRBJ2-7, with 7 positions matching TRBD1. Germline-derived CDR1 and CDR2 are MNHEY and SVGEGT. This CDR3 is 16 amino acids long. V shed 4 bases, J shed 1 base, and the junction held 10 bases outside the gene matches. CDR3 sequence: CASSSKDRFTSYEQYF. The CDR3 nucleotides are TGTGCCAGCAGTTCCAAGGACAGGTTTACATCCTACGAGCAGTACTTC.

This clonotype came up a few times. This chain joins TRBV6-1 and TRBJ2-2, with 8 bases aligning to TRBD2. CDR3 length: 17 amino acids. The J segment lost 1 base and the V segment lost 6 bases, leaving 10 bases of the junction unmatched. CDR1 MNHNS and CDR2 SASEGT come from the germline V gene. The CDR3 spells CASRSGGQRGNTGELFF. In DNA form, the CDR3 reads TGTGCCAGCAGATCGGGGGGGCAGCGGGGGAACACCGGGGAGCTGTTTTTT.

This clonotype was observed at least ten times. The chain recombines TRBV29-1 with TRBJ1-5; a weak D match, TRBD1 (6 bases). Trimming left V 7 bases short and J 5 bases short, with 15 bases between. Germline V gene sequence: CDR1 SQVTM, CDR2 ANQGSEA. There are 13 residues in the CDR3. The CDR3 region is CSGGGGADQPQHF. CDR3 in DNA: TGCAGCGGGGGCGGGGGCGCAGATCAGCCCCAGCATTTT. Filled out from reference TRBV29-1 and TRBJ1-5, the complete variable domain reads SAVISQKPSRDICQRGTSLTIQCQVDSQVTMMFWYRQQPGQSLTLIATANQGSEATYESGFVIDKFPISRPNLTFSTLTVSNMSPEDSSIYLCSGGGGADQPQHFGDGTRLSIL.

This clonotype was picked up a small number of times. This chain joins TRBV28 and TRBJ1-6; TRBD1 aligns across 8 bases. This CDR3 has 15 residues. Germline CDR1 and CDR2: MDHEN and SYDVKM. With V trimmed by 5 bases and J by 4 bases, 4 bases remained unmatched. The CDR3 loop reads CASSPGQGYNSPLHF. Here the CDR3 DNA reads TGTGCCAGCAGTCCCGGACAGGGTTATAATTCACCCCTCCACTTT.

The chain combines TRBV7-8 with TRBJ2-2; the D gene is possibly TRBD1 (5 bases). Trimming took 8 bases from V and 4 from J, leaving 17 bases between them. CDR1 is SGHVS, CDR2 FQNEAQ, per germline. The CDR3 is made up of 15 amino acids. The DNA for the CDR3 is TGTGCCAGCGAGCTTAGTGCAGGGCGCACCGGGGAGCTGTTTTTT. Protein product: CASELSAGRTGELFF.

This clonotype was recorded many times. This chain links TRBV7-9 with TRBJ2-1, with TRBD2 identical over 14 bases. The V gene end was trimmed by 2 bases and the J gene end by 7 bases; junction bases not matched to a gene: 1. This CDR3 has 15 residues. Germline V gene sequence: CDR1 SEHNR, CDR2 FQNEAQ (reference sequence). DNA of the CDR3: TGTGCCAGCAGCTTAAGGACTAGCGGGAGGAATGAGCAGTTCTTC. Protein sequence: CASSLRTSGRNEQFF.

This sequence joins TRBV29-1 and TRBJ2-5; 12 bases align to TRBD2. V lost 3 bases and J lost 2; bases outside the gene matches: 7. The CDR3 length is 16 residues. Germline CDR1 SQVTM, CDR2 ANQGSEA. The CDR3 bases are TGCAGCGTTGATGGGCTAGCGGGAGGGGGACAAGAGACCCAGTACTTC. Its protein product is CSVDGLAGGGQETQYF.

The table lists this clonotype with many counts. The chain combines TRBV5-4 with TRBJ1-1; TRBD1 might be the D (5 bases). CDR1 is SGHNT and CDR2 is YYREEE in the germline V gene (reference sequence). The CDR3 has 15 amino acids. Trimming stripped 4 bases from V and 3 bases from J, with 16 bases between. The CDR3 reads CASSPSAGRDTEAFF. Here the CDR3 DNA reads TGTGCCAGCAGCCCCTCCGCGGGGCGGGACACTGAAGCTTTCTTT.

This clonotype was seen repeatedly, ten times or more. This chain uses TRBV7-9 with TRBJ1-1; the D is unclear. Trimming took 10 bases from V and 1 from J, leaving 16 bases between them. The CDR3 is made up of 14 amino acids. Germline assignment: CDR1 SEHNR and CDR2 FQNEAQ (reference sequence). The CDR3 DNA sequence: TGTGCCACCGAGACAAAAGGTCCGAACACTGAAGCTTTCTTT. Amino acid sequence: CATETKGPNTEAFF.

This clonotype was recorded many times. This sequence joins TRBV7-2 and TRBJ1-5, with D uncertain. This CDR3 spans 13 amino acids. From germline, CDR1 is SGHTA and CDR2 FQGNSA. The V and J ends lost 2 bases and 5 bases respectively, with 7 bases between them. The CDR3 bases are TGTGCCAGCAGCTTATACTCCGATCAGCCCCAGCATTTT. Its protein is CASSLYSDQPQHF. The full variable domain, in which reference TRBV7-2 and TRBJ1-5 provide the parts outside the CDR3, is GAGVSQSPSNKVTEKGKDVELRCDPISGHTALYWYRQSLGQGLEFLIYFQGNSAPDKSGLPSDRFSAERTGGSVSTLTIQRTQQEDSAVYLCASSLYSDQPQHFGDGTRLSIL.

The table lists this clonotype with many counts. The V gene is TRBV12-3 or TRBV12-4, the J gene TRBJ1-5, with 9 nucleotides matching TRBD1. This CDR3 is 16 amino acids long. V shed 5 bases and J 2 bases; nucleotides not matched to a gene: 7. CDR3 sequence: CASSPGTGFGNQPQHF. CDR3 in DNA: TGTGCCAGCAGTCCGGGGACAGGGTTTGGCAATCAGCCCCAGCATTTT.

V gene TRBV6-2 or TRBV6-3 combines with J gene TRBJ2-5, with TRBD2 matching over 12 bases. Looked up from germline, CDR1 is MNHEY and CDR2 is SVGEGT. The length of the CDR3 is 17 residues. After removal of 6 bases from V and 5 bases from J, the junction contained 13 bases not matched to a gene. This CDR3 is CASRPQVLAGGRETQYF. The DNA for the CDR3 is TGTGCCAGCAGGCCCCAAGTACTAGCGGGGGGTAGGGAGACCCAGTACTTC.

J is TRBJ2-5 and V is TRBV6-1; no clear D gene. CDR3 size: 11 residues. Per germline, CDR1 MNHNS and CDR2 SASEGT. Trimming took 7 bases from V and 6 from J, leaving 9 bases between them. This CDR3 reads CASKGSQTQYF. CDR3 sequence (DNA): TGTGCCAGCAAAGGGTCTCAGACCCAGTACTTC.